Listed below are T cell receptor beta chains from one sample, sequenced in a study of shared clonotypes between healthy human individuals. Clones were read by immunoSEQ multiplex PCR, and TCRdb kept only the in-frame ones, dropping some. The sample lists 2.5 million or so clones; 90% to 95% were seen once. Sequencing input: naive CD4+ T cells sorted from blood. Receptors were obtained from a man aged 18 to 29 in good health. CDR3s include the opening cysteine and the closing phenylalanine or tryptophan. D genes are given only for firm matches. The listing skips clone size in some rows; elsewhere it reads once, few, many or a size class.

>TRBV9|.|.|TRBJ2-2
TGTGCCAGCAGCGTAGGGGCCGGGCTGAACACCGGGGAGCTGTTTTTT
CASSVGAGLNTGELFF
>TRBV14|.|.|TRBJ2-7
TGTGCCAGCAGCCAAGGAGGGTTGGACTCCGGAACTCTTTCCTACGAGCAGTACTTC
CASSQGGLDSGTLSYEQYF
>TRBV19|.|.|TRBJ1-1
TGTGCCACCAAAACCCGAGACGCCCCGAACACTGAAGCTTTCTTT
CATKTRDAPNTEAFF
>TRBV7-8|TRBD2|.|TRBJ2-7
TGTGCCAGCAGCTTTCTAGCGGTCGAGCAGTACTTC
CASSFLAVEQYF
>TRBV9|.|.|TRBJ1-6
TGTGCCAGCAGCGTAGGGGCAGAGAATTCACCCCTCCACTTT
CASSVGAENSPLHF
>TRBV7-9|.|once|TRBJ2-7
TGTGCCAGCACCCAGGGTTCCTACGAGCAGTACTTC
CASTQGSYEQYF
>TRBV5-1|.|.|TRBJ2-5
TGCGCCAGCAGCGCCGAGTTAGAGACCCAGTACTTC
CASSAELETQYF
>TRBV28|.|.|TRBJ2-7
TGTGCCAGCAGTTTAGAACGGGGGCGGGTCCGACAGTACTTC
CASSLERGRVRQYF
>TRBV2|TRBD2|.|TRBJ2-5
TGTGCCAGCAGTGATACTCAACTAGCGGGACAAGAGACCCAGTACTTC
CASSDTQLAGQETQYF
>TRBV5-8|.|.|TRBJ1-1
TGTGCCAGCAGCTTGGTGTCAGGCTTCGGCACTGAAGCTTTCTTT
CASSLVSGFGTEAFF
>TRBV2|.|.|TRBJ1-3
TGTGCCAGCAGTGTCTCCGGCGGGGCCCCTAGGGGAAACACCATATATTTT
CASSVSGGAPRGNTIYF
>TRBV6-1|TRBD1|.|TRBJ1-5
TGTGCCAGCATTCGAACAGGGGTGATGGATCAGCCCCAGCATTTT
CASIRTGVMDQPQHF
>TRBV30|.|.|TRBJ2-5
TGTGCCTGGAGCAGATTTTACCAAGAGACCCAGTACTTC
CAWSRFYQETQYF
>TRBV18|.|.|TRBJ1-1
TGTGCCAGCTCTTTCGAAGGGGGGTTTAACACTGAAGCTTTCTTT
CASSFEGGFNTEAFF
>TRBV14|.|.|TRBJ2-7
TGTGCCAGCAGCCAAGTCGGGGCACTCTCCTACGAGCAGTACTTC
CASSQVGALSYEQYF
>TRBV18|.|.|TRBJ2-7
TGTGCCAGCTCATCGACAGATTACGAGCAGTACTTC
CASSSTDYEQYF
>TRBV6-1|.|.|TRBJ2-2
TGTGCCAGCAGTGGAGGCGGGGAGCTGTTTTTT
CASSGGGELFF
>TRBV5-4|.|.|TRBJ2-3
TGTGCCAGCAGCTCTGAGCGCGGGAACACAGATACGCAGTATTTT
CASSSERGNTDTQYF
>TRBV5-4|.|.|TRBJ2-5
TGTGCCAGCAGCTTGCCCGGCGAGGAGACCCAGTACTTC
CASSLPGEETQYF
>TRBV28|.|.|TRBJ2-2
TGTGCCAGCAGCTTCTCCACCGGGGAGCTGTTTTTT
CASSFSTGELFF
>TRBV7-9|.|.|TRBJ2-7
TGTGCCAGCACCCCAGGAACAGGTCTCTACGAGCAGTACTTC
CASTPGTGLYEQYF
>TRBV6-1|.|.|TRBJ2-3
TGTGCCAGCAGTGAATGGCCGGGGGCGCAGTATTTT
CASSEWPGAQYF
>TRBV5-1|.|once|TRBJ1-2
TGCGCCAGCAGCTTGGCAGGCGGGGAGGTTGGCTACACCTTC
CASSLAGGEVGYTF
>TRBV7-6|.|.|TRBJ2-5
TGTGCCAGCAGCTCGTACCAAGAGACCCAGTACTTC
CASSSYQETQYF
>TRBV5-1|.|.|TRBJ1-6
TGCGCCAGCAGCTTGGAAGGGTTGAATTCACCCCTCCACTTT
CASSLEGLNSPLHF
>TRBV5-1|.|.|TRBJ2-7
TGCGCCAGCAGCTTGGGGCCAGGACTGGGGGAGCAGTACTTC
CASSLGPGLGEQYF
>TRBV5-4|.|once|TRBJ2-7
TGTGCCAGCAGCTTGGCCGGGGACACCTACGAGCAGTACTTC
CASSLAGDTYEQYF
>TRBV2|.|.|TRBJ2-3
TGTGCCAGCAGTGAAGCGCGGGCGGTGGCGGGCACAGATACGCAGTATTTT
CASSEARAVAGTDTQYF
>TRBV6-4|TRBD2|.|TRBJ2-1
TGTGCCAGCAGCCCCCGGGGCGGGGGGGCCGCCTACAATGAGCAGTTCTTC
CASSPRGGGAAYNEQFF
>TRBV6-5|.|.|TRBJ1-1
TGTGCCAGCACCCAAGAACAGGGATGGAACACTGAAGCTTTCTTT
CASTQEQGWNTEAFF
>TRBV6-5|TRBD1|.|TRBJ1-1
TGTGCCAGCAGTTACTCGACAGGGCCGCTGATGGAAGCTTTCTTT
CASSYSTGPLMEAFF
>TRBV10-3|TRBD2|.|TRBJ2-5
TGTGCCATCAAGGCGGGGGGGCCCGGGGAGACCCAGTACTTC
CAIKAGGPGETQYF
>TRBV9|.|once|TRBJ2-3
TGTGCCAGCAGCGTTCTAGCGAGGGCAGATACGCAGTATTTT
CASSVLARADTQYF
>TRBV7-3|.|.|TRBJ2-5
TGTGCCAGCAGCTTAGGGGGGAAAGAGACCCAGTACTTC
CASSLGGKETQYF
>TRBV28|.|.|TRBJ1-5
TGTGCCAGCAGTCCAACCCGCGGTTCCAATCAGCCCCAGCATTTT
CASSPTRGSNQPQHF
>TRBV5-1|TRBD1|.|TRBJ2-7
TGCGCCAGCAGCTTAGTACAGGGGAACCCCTACGAGCAGTACTTC
CASSLVQGNPYEQYF
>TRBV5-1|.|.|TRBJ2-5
TGCGCCAGCAGCTCCCTTCAGGGGACCCAAGAGACCCAGTACTTC
CASSSLQGTQETQYF
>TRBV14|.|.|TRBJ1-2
TGTGCCAGCAGCCAAGGTTTGGGGATTGGGGGCTACACCTTC
CASSQGLGIGGYTF
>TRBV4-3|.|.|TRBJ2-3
TGCGCCAGCAGCCAAGATCCGGGAACTAGCACAGATACGCAGTATTTT
CASSQDPGTSTDTQYF
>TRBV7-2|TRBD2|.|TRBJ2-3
TGTGCCAGCAGTTCGACTAGCGGGACGCAGTATTTT
CASSSTSGTQYF
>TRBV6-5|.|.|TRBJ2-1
TGTGCCAGCAGGGACGTGGGGTTGGCCTACAATGAGCAGTTCTTC
CASRDVGLAYNEQFF
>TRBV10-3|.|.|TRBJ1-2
TGTGCCATCAGTGAGTCAGGGGGGGACTATGGCTACACCTTC
CAISESGGDYGYTF
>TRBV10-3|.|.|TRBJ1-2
TGTGCCATCAGTGAGTCGGTTAGGGGAAGGGCCTATGGCTACACCTTC
CAISESVRGRAYGYTF
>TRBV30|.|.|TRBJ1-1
TGTGCCTGGATCGACCAGGTGAGGTTTGGAATGAACACTGAAGCTTTCTTT
CAWIDQVRFGMNTEAFF
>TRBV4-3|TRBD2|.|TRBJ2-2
TGCGCCAGCAGCCAGGGGGGAGGGTCCCCCGGGGAGCTGTTTTTT
CASSQGGGSPGELFF
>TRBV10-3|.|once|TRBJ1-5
TGTGCCATCAGAACCGGGCTCGATAGCAATCAGCCCCAGCATTTT
CAIRTGLDSNQPQHF
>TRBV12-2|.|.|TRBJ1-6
TGTGCAAGTCGCCAGAGGACAGGCGTTACAGATAGTAATTCACCCCTCCACTTT
CASRQRTGVTDSNSPLHF
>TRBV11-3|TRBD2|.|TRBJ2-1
TGTGCCAGCAGCCTACAGGCGGGGGGGCATGAGCAGTTCTTC
CASSLQAGGHEQFF
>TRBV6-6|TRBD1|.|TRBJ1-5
TGTGCCAGCAGTACAGGGGCTAGCAATCAGCCCCAGCATTTT
CASSTGASNQPQHF
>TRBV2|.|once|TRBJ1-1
TGTGCCAGCAGTGATGTGGCGAACACTGAAGCTTTCTTT
CASSDVANTEAFF
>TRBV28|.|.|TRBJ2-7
TGTGCCAGCAGTTTCCGAAGCTACGAGCAGTACTTC
CASSFRSYEQYF
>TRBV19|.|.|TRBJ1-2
TGTGCCAGTAGTAGAGGTGAACCCTATGGCTACACCTTC
CASSRGEPYGYTF
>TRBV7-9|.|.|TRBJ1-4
TGTGCCAGCAGCTTAAAGGGGGGAACAGGCTCGGGTGAAAAACTGTTTTTT
CASSLKGGTGSGEKLFF
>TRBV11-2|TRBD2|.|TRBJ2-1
TGTGCCAGCAGCGCACTAGCGGGTGGAATCATGGAGCAGTTCTTC
CASSALAGGIMEQFF